The rows below give T cell receptor beta chains drawn from one sample of a study of T cells in Graves' hyperthyroidism and ophthalmopathy. TCRdb processed the multiplex PCR reads anew with MiXCR; each CDR3 protein has one entry. Among under 750,000 distinct CDR3 sequences, approximately 19% were seen once, and the ten largest hold over 15%. Sequencing used blood. These receptors were obtained from a woman aged 45 to 65 with Graves' hyperthyroidism that later progressed to Graves' ophthalmopathy. Each CDR3 is given with its conserved first and last residue. D genes are given only for firm matches. For some rows the clone size is stated as once, few or many, or as a class when expanded; others skip it.

J: TRBJ1-2
V: TRBV29-1
size: few
D: TRBD1
DNA: TGCAGCGTTTGGACAGGGGATGGGACTCGCTATGGCTACACCTTC
CDR3: CSVWTGDGTRYGYTF

J: TRBJ2-5
V: TRBV3-1
size: many
D: -
DNA: TGTGCCAGCAGCCAAGATCTGGGAGTGGCAGAGACCCAGTACTTC
CDR3: CASSQDLGVAETQYF

J: TRBJ1-6
V: TRBV6-2/TRBV6-3
size: few
D: -
DNA: TGTGCCAGCCAGATATCAGGGGCCGCACCCCTCCACTTT
CDR3: CASQISGAAPLHF

J: TRBJ1-2
V: TRBV7-2
size: many
D: -
DNA: TGTGCCAGCAGCTCCTCGGAAGATGGCTACACCTTC
CDR3: CASSSSEDGYTF

J: TRBJ2-2
V: TRBV7-2
size: many
D: TRBD2
DNA: TGTGCCAGCAGCTGGGGACTAGCCCCGGGCGGGGAGCTGTTTTTT
CDR3: CASSWGLAPGGELFF

J: TRBJ2-7
V: TRBV11-2
size: many
D: -
DNA: TGTGCCAGCAGCTTAGTGAAGGGCTACGAGCAGTACTTC
CDR3: CASSLVKGYEQYF

J: TRBJ1-2
V: TRBV27
size: -
D: -
DNA: TGTGCCGGCAGTTTAAGTCTAGGGAGTGGCTACACCTTC
CDR3: CAGSLSLGSGYTF

J: TRBJ2-3
V: TRBV24-1
size: few
D: TRBD2
DNA: TGTGCCACCAGCCCACTAGCGGGGGGTGGAACAGATACGCAGTATTTT
CDR3: CATSPLAGGGTDTQYF

J: TRBJ2-5
V: TRBV7-2
size: few
D: -
DNA: TGTGCCAGCAGCTTGGAGGAAAGGCAGACCCAGTACTTC
CDR3: CASSLEERQTQYF

J: TRBJ1-3
V: TRBV5-1
size: few
D: -
DNA: TGCGCCAGCAGCGAAAGGCGGAGCTCTGGAAACACCATATATTTT
CDR3: CASSERRSSGNTIYF

J: TRBJ2-5
V: TRBV14
size: -
D: -
DNA: TGTGCCAGCAGCCAAAGGACAAGGGGAGAGACCCAGTACTTC
CDR3: CASSQRTRGETQYF

J: TRBJ1-5
V: TRBV15
size: few
D: TRBD1
DNA: TGTGCCACCAGCAGGACAGGGAACAATCAGCCCCAGCATTTT
CDR3: CATSRTGNNQPQHF

J: TRBJ1-2
V: TRBV5-4
size: -
D: -
DNA: TGTGCCAGCAGCTACTCTAAGTTGGGCTACACCTTC
CDR3: CASSYSKLGYTF

J: TRBJ1-2
V: TRBV29-1
size: many
D: TRBD1
DNA: TGCAGCGTTCTCGGACAGGACGCTAACTATGGCTACACCTTC
CDR3: CSVLGQDANYGYTF

J: TRBJ1-3
V: TRBV7-2
size: -
D: TRBD1
DNA: TGTGCCAGCAGTTCGGGGCGGGACAGGGGCTTTATCTCTGGAAACACCATATATTTT
CDR3: CASSSGRDRGFISGNTIYF

J: TRBJ1-5
V: TRBV24-1
size: -
D: -
DNA: TGTGCCACCACCAACCGGGCAGTACGAGATCAGCCCCAGCATTTT
CDR3: CATTNRAVRDQPQHF

J: TRBJ2-1
V: TRBV19
size: -
D: TRBD1
DNA: TGTGCCAGTAGTCCCTGGACAGGGACCAATGAGCAGTTCTTC
CDR3: CASSPWTGTNEQFF

J: TRBJ1-5
V: TRBV20-1
size: -
D: TRBD1
DNA: TGCAGTGCTAGAGACCAGCCGGGACAGCGCAATCAGCCCCAGCATTTT
CDR3: CSARDQPGQRNQPQHF

J: TRBJ2-2
V: TRBV7-9
size: few
D: TRBD1
DNA: TGTGCCAGCGGGACCCGACAGGGGGGCACCGGGGAGCTGTTTTTT
CDR3: CASGTRQGGTGELFF

J: TRBJ1-2
V: TRBV12-5
size: few
D: -
DNA: TGTGCTAGTGGCCAAACAGCGAAGCCTACTTATGGCTACACCTTC
CDR3: CASGQTAKPTYGYTF

J: TRBJ1-2
V: TRBV6-1
size: -
D: -
DNA: TGTGCCAGCAGTGAAATGACTGGGAACTATGGCTGCACCTTC
CDR3: CASSEMTGNYGCTF

J: TRBJ1-4
V: TRBV11-2
size: many
D: -
DNA: TGTGCCAGCAGCCCCGATATTAATGAAAAACTGTTTTTT
CDR3: CASSPDINEKLFF

J: TRBJ1-1
V: TRBV20-1
size: few
D: -
DNA: TGCAGTGCTAGATACCGGACACTGAACACTGAAGCTTTCTTT
CDR3: CSARYRTLNTEAFF

J: TRBJ1-5
V: TRBV12-3/TRBV12-4
size: many
D: TRBD1
DNA: TGTGCCAGCAGTGGGGACAGGGATAATCAGCCCCAGCATTTT
CDR3: CASSGDRDNQPQHF

J: TRBJ2-2
V: TRBV5-8
size: many
D: TRBD1
DNA: TGTGCCAGCAGCTTGCGCCAGGGGGCCGGGGAGCTGTTTTTT
CDR3: CASSLRQGAGELFF

J: TRBJ1-1
V: TRBV6-2/TRBV6-3
size: few
D: -
DNA: TGTGCCAGCAGTTCGCGGGTGGGGGCTCAAGACACTGAAGCTTTCTTT
CDR3: CASSSRVGAQDTEAFF

J: TRBJ1-1
V: TRBV20-1
size: many
D: -
DNA: TGCAGTGCTAACAGTCCGGGGGGTAGGAACACTGAAGCTTTCTTT
CDR3: CSANSPGGRNTEAFF

J: TRBJ1-2
V: TRBV30
size: many
D: TRBD1
DNA: TGTGCCTGGACCGAGGGGGCCGGCTACACCTTC
CDR3: CAWTEGAGYTF

J: TRBJ1-3
V: TRBV6-1
size: -
D: -
DNA: TGTGCCAGCGGTGATAGCAACTCTGGAGACACCATATATTTT
CDR3: CASGDSNSGDTIYF

J: TRBJ2-3
V: TRBV14
size: -
D: -
DNA: TGTGCCAGCAGCCAAGAGGGCCGTAGCACAGATACGCAGTATTTT
CDR3: CASSQEGRSTDTQYF

J: TRBJ2-3
V: TRBV9
size: many
D: -
DNA: TGTGCCAGCAGCGTTCGAGGGGCTTTTTCCACAGATACGCAGTATTTT
CDR3: CASSVRGAFSTDTQYF